These 32 T cell receptor beta chains were sequenced from one sample in a study of CD8 T cells in Susac syndrome. Reverse transcription of 0.5 to 1 ug RNA was performed with random hexamers. TCRdb used MiXCR to reprocess the immunoSEQ multiplex PCR reads, holding one entry per CDR3 protein. The table has about 66,000 distinct CDR3 sequences, about 94% seen once. The sequencing input was CD8+ T cells from PBMCs. Receptors originate from a human donor with multiple sclerosis.

The chain uses TRBV12-3 or TRBV12-4 and TRBJ1-2; the match to TRBD1 covers 12 bases. V gave up 5 bases and J gave up 4 bases; unmatched junction bases: 5. The CDR3 sequence is 15 residues long. CDR3 DNA sequence: TGTGCCAGCAGTCTCGGGACAGGGGGCGCCTATGGCTACACCTTC. Its protein is CASSLGTGGAYGYTF.

This chain links TRBV7-2 with TRBJ2-1, with 9 nucleotides matching TRBD1. This CDR3 spans 14 amino acids. CDR1 SGHTA and CDR2 FQGNSA come from the germline V gene. Trimming at V came to 4 bases and at J to 5 bases, leaving 3 bases not matched to a gene. CDR3 amino acids: CASSWTGDDNEQFF. The DNA of the CDR3 is TGTGCCAGCAGCTGGACAGGGGACGACAATGAGCAGTTCTTC.

The J gene is TRBJ2-7, the V gene TRBV7-2; TRBD2 matches at 13 bases. Germline V CDR1 and CDR2: SGHTA, FQGNSA. This CDR3 region has 16 residues. Germline trimming cut 5 bases from V and 5 bases from J; bases unmatched to any gene: 9. The CDR3 bases are TGTGCCAGCAGCCCCAGAGGACTAGCGGGAGCCCACGAGCAGTACTTC. Protein: CASSPRGLAGAHEQYF. Combining the CDR3 with reference TRBV7-2 and TRBJ2-7 gives the whole variable domain GAGVSQSPSNKVTEKGKDVELRCDPISGHTALYWYRQSLGQGLEFLIYFQGNSAPDKSGLPSDRFSAERTGGSVSTLTIQRTQQEDSAVYLCASSPRGLAGAHEQYFGPGTRLTVT.

The chain recombines TRBV29-1 with TRBJ1-1, with a tentative D call TRBD1 (5 bases). V was pared by 3 bases and J by 5 bases, with 16 bases between. This CDR3 has 14 residues. CDR1 is SQVTM and CDR2 is ANQGSEA in the germline V gene. CDR3 bases: TGCAGCGTTGAGTTGGCAGGGCTTGCAACTGAAGCTTTCTTT. This translates into CSVELAGLATEAFF.

The chain recombines TRBV12-3 or TRBV12-4 with TRBJ2-7, with D possibly called TRBD1 or TRBD2 (5 bases each). This CDR3 contains 14 residues. Between the trimmed V and J ends, which lost 6 bases and 3 bases, there was a span of 15 bases. Here the CDR3 reads CASSPGTVVYEQYF. Here the CDR3 DNA reads TGTGCCAGCAGCCCCGGGACGGTGGTCTACGAGCAGTACTTC.

The chain carries TRBV7-9 and TRBJ2-5; D is ambiguous. The CDR3 is made up of 13 amino acids. Deletions cut 11 bases from V and 0 bases from J, with 13 bases between. Germline V gene lookup returns CDR1 SEHNR and CDR2 FQNEAQ (reference sequence). The chain's CDR3 is CASRGPYQETQYF. CDR3 sequence (DNA): TGTGCCTCGCGCGGTCCGTACCAAGAGACCCAGTACTTC.

The gene calls are TRBV27 and TRBJ2-7; 7 bases are shared with TRBD2. Trimming took 0 bases from V and 2 from J; bases not matched to a gene: 1. CDR3 length: 14 amino acids. Germline values: CDR1 MNHEY, CDR2 SMNVEV (reference sequence). CDR3 region: CASSLSSGPYEQYF. In nucleotides, the CDR3 is TGTGCCAGCAGTTTATCTAGCGGGCCCTACGAGCAGTACTTC.

This sequence joins TRBV25-1 and TRBJ2-7; D is uncertain. CDR1 MGHDK and CDR2 SYGVNS come from the germline V gene. The CDR3 totals 11 residues. Between the trimmed V and J ends, which lost 2 bases and 6 bases, there was a span of 5 bases. CDR3 region: CASSELTEQYF. The CDR3 bases are TGTGCCAGCAGTGAACTGACCGAGCAGTACTTC.

The V gene is TRBV10-3, the J gene TRBJ2-1; 11 bases agree with TRBD1. The CDR3 totals 16 residues. V lost 2 bases to trimming and J lost 5 bases; unmatched junction nucleotides: 5. Germline values: CDR1 ENHRY, CDR2 SYGVKD. The DNA for the CDR3 is TGTGCCATCAGTGAGCCGGACAGGGGGCTGGACAATGAGCAGTTCTTC. This sequence encodes CAISEPDRGLDNEQFF.

The chain is built from TRBV27 and TRBJ2-7; no clear D. Germline CDR1 is MNHEY and CDR2 is SMNVEV (reference sequence). Between the trimmed V and J ends, which lost 7 bases and 0 bases, there was a span of 10 bases. CDR3 size: 13 residues. The CDR3 loop reads CASNVLDSYEQYF. CDR3 in DNA: TGTGCCAGCAATGTCCTAGACTCCTACGAGCAGTACTTC.

The chain employs TRBV27 and TRBJ1-2; tentatively, D is TRBD1 (5 bases). The CDR3 length is 15 residues. Looked up from germline, CDR1 is MNHEY and CDR2 is SMNVEV (reference sequence). With 3 bases removed from V and 8 bases from J, the gap between germline ends came to 19 bases. The CDR3: CASSFLPDSPVGYTF. In DNA form, the CDR3 reads TGTGCCAGCAGTTTCCTACCCGACAGCCCTGTGGGCTACACCTTC.

This clonotype occurred once. The CDR3 nucleotides are TGCGCCAGCAGCCAAGCAGGGACAGGATACTACGAGCAGTACTTC. Its protein is CASSQAGTGYYEQYF. This chain connects TRBV4-3 to TRBJ2-7; TRBD1 matches 8 bases. J gave up 3 bases and V 1 base, and 5 bases lay outside the gene matches. The CDR3 sequence is 15 residues long. Germline V lookup: CDR1 LGHNA, CDR2 YSLEER.

In its sample, this clonotype was seen once. The chain combines TRBV28 with TRBJ2-1; D gene ambiguous. The CDR3 sequence is 12 residues long. From germline, CDR1 is MDHEN and CDR2 SYDVKM. The ends were cut back, 5 bases at V and 6 bases at J, with 8 bases in the middle. This chain's CDR3 is CASSPSFNEQFF. The CDR3 DNA reads TGTGCCAGCAGTCCCTCATTCAATGAGCAGTTCTTC.

V gene TRBV5-1 combines with J gene TRBJ1-2, with D unresolved. Trimming left V 1 base short and J 6 bases short, with 7 bases between. The CDR3 totals 12 residues. Looked up from germline, CDR1 is SGHRS and CDR2 is YFSETQ. DNA for the CDR3: TGCGCCAGCAGCTTGCCAGGAAATGGCTACACCTTC. Translated, it gives CASSLPGNGYTF. The complete variable domain, with remaining parts taken from reference TRBV5-1 and TRBJ1-2, reads KAGVTQTPRYLIKTRGQQVTLSCSPISGHRSVSWYQQTPGQGLQFLFEYFSETQRNKGNFPGRFSGRQFSNSRSEMNVSTLELGDSALYLCASSLPGNGYTFGSGTRLTVV.

The V call is TRBV3-1, the J call TRBJ2-3; 8 bases line up with TRBD2. V gave up 1 base and J gave up 2 bases; unmatched junction bases: 11. Germline loops: CDR1 LGHDT, CDR2 YNNKEL (reference sequence). The CDR3 length is 18 residues. The CDR3 bases are TGTGCCAGCAGCCAAGCCATCCGCCAGCGGGGGAACACAGATACGCAGTATTTT. Protein: CASSQAIRQRGNTDTQYF.

CDR3 sequence: CATSDTTGVNTGELFF. The CDR3 region has the DNA TGTGCCACCAGTGACACGACAGGGGTGAACACCGGGGAGCTGTTTTTT. This sequence joins TRBV24-1 and TRBJ2-2; 8 bases line up with TRBD1. The junction had 4 bases not matched to a gene; V was cut back by 4 bases and J by 1 base. CDR3 size: 16 residues. In germline, CDR1 is KGHDR, CDR2 SFDVKD.

The CDR3 region is CASSNSRDSKREDTQYF. The CDR3 DNA is TGTGCCAGCAGTAATTCCCGGGACTCGAAGAGGGAAGATACGCAGTATTTT. The chain links TRBV2 to TRBJ2-3, with D tentatively TRBD2 (6 bases). From germline, CDR1 is SNHLY and CDR2 FYNNEI. The CDR3 length is 17 residues. V lost 5 bases to trimming and J lost 5 bases, with 23 bases between them.

The V call is TRBV4-2, the J call TRBJ1-2; D remains ambiguous. The V and J ends lost 3 bases and 5 bases respectively, with 16 bases between them. Germline assignment: CDR1 LGHNA and CDR2 YNFKEQ. CDR3 length: 15 amino acids. The CDR3 DNA reads TGTGCCAGCAGCCAGACGGGGTCGTCTGGGTATGGCTACACCTTC. This codes for CASSQTGSSGYGYTF.

This CDR3 reads CASSFRDEQYF. CDR3 sequence (DNA): TGTGCCAGCAGTTTTAGGGACGAGCAGTACTTC. J is TRBJ2-7 and V is TRBV27; no reliable D call. The germline gives CDR1 MNHEY, CDR2 SMNVEV (reference sequence). The CDR3 contains 11 residues. Trimming removed 3 bases at V and 5 bases at J, with 5 bases between.

The V and J genes are TRBV3-1 and TRBJ2-1, with 11 positions matching TRBD2. CDR3 length: 15 residues. The germline gives CDR1 LGHDT, CDR2 YNNKEL (reference sequence). Trimming at V came to 0 bases and at J to 6 bases, leaving 1 base not matched to a gene. The CDR3 loop reads CASSQEGLAVNEQFF. The CDR3 DNA follows: TGTGCCAGCAGCCAAGAGGGACTAGCGGTCAATGAGCAGTTCTTC.

This clonotype was detected a few times. The chain combines TRBV7-8 with TRBJ1-2, with D unclear. The V and J ends lost 4 bases and 6 bases respectively, with 12 bases between them. The CDR3 is 13 residues long. In germline, CDR1 is SGHVS, CDR2 FQNEAQ. CDR3 residues: CASSSKTLNGYTF. CDR3 in DNA: TGTGCCAGCAGCTCAAAAACCCTAAATGGCTACACCTTC.

This chain uses TRBV2 with TRBJ2-7; D gene uncertain. V gave up 0 bases and J gave up 6 bases, with 6 bases separating them. The CDR3 spans 12 residues. Germline V CDR1 and CDR2: SNHLY, FYNNEI. CDR3 coding DNA: TGTGCCAGCAGTGAAGCTATAGTCGAGCAGTACTTC. Translation gives CASSEAIVEQYF.

V and J are TRBV7-9 and TRBJ2-3; 8 nucleotides match TRBD2. The germline V gene has CDR1 SEHNR and CDR2 FQNEAQ (reference sequence). CDR3 length equals 14 residues. The junction had 7 bases not matched to a gene; V was cut back by 5 bases and J by 6 bases. The CDR3 DNA reads as TGTGCCAGCAGCGGATTCGGGACTAGGGATACGCAGTATTTT. Protein product: CASSGFGTRDTQYF. Using reference TRBV7-9 and TRBJ2-3 for the parts outside the CDR3, the full variable domain is DTGVSQNPRHKITKRGQNVTFRCDPISEHNRLYWYRQTLGQGPEFLTYFQNEAQLEKSRLLSDRFSAERPKGSFSTLEIQRTEQGDSAMYLCASSGFGTRDTQYFGPGTRLTVL.

This CDR3 reads CSVEWGSGSREQYF. DNA for the CDR3: TGCAGCGTTGAATGGGGGTCTGGTTCACGGGAGCAGTACTTC. The chain joins TRBV29-1 to TRBJ2-7; tentatively, D is TRBD1 or TRBD2 (5 bases each). The ends were cut back, 2 bases at V and 7 bases at J, with 18 bases in the middle. The germline gives CDR1 SQVTM, CDR2 ANQGSEA. This CDR3 contains 14 residues.

The genes are TRBV13 and TRBJ2-7; weak D call: TRBD1 (6 bases). The CDR3 consists of 16 residues. Per germline, CDR1 PRHDT and CDR2 FYEKMQ (reference sequence). Deletions cut 4 bases from V and 0 bases from J, with 16 bases between. The chain's CDR3 is CASSSHRTAASYEQYF. CDR3 nucleotide sequence: TGTGCCAGCAGCTCCCATCGGACAGCCGCCTCCTACGAGCAGTACTTC.

The chain couples TRBV7-9 to TRBJ1-1, with D unclear. Looked up from germline, CDR1 is SEHNR and CDR2 is FQNEAQ (reference sequence). Trimming took off 4 bases at V and 0 bases at J, with 3 bases between the two ends. CDR3 length equals 12 residues. CDR3 loop: CASSSMNTEAFF. DNA of the CDR3: TGTGCCAGCAGCTCCATGAACACTGAAGCTTTCTTT.

The chain recombines TRBV30 with TRBJ2-7; 9 bases are shared with TRBD1. There are 13 residues in the CDR3. The J segment lost 5 bases and the V segment lost 4 bases, leaving 6 bases of the junction unmatched. Germline V lookup: CDR1 GTSNPN, CDR2 SVGIG (reference sequence). The CDR3, as DNA: TGTGCCTGGACCCCGGGACAGGGTAACGAGCAGTACTTC. It specifies CAWTPGQGNEQYF.

Concerning this clonotype: The missing conserved phenylalanine or tryptophan at the end of this CDR3 makes a read error likely. V usage is TRBV20-1 and J usage is TRBJ1-2; a possible D gene is TRBD1 (5 bases). V lost 7 bases to trimming and J lost 4 bases, with 13 bases between them. Germline CDR1 and CDR2: DFQATT and SNEGSKA (reference sequence). The CDR3 runs 12 residues. For the CDR3, the DNA is TGCAGTGTTCGGGACGGCCTCTATGGCTACACCGTC. Translated: CSVRDGLYGYTV.

This sequence joins TRBV2 and TRBJ2-7; no reliable D call. This CDR3 spans 14 amino acids. Trimming took 4 bases from V and 7 from J, leaving 17 bases between them. The germline V gene has CDR1 SNHLY and CDR2 FYNNEI. CDR3 sequence reads: CASSAGRLLGEQYF. The CDR3 DNA reads as TGTGCCAGCAGTGCTGGCAGGCTTTTGGGGGAGCAGTACTTC.

This clonotype was counted a few times. V usage is TRBV9 and J usage is TRBJ2-1, with 14 bases fitting TRBD2. The CDR3 extends over 15 amino acids. Per germline, CDR1 SGDLS and CDR2 YYNGEE. The V gene end was trimmed by 4 bases and the J gene end by 9 bases; junction bases not matched to a gene: 6. The CDR3 bases are TGTGCCAGCAGCCAGGGACTAGCGGGAGCAGGTGAGCAGTTCTTC. Amino acid sequence: CASSQGLAGAGEQFF.

This sequence joins TRBV4-1 and TRBJ1-1; D is undetermined. Trimming took off 1 base at V and 7 bases at J, with 4 bases between the two ends. Germline assignment: CDR1 MGHRA and CDR2 YSYEKL. This CDR3 is built from 11 residues. In DNA form, the CDR3 reads TGCGCCAGCAGCCAAGGTCATGAAGCTTTCTTT. Translated, it gives CASSQGHEAFF.

This rearrangement joins TRBV6-5 to TRBJ1-1; D might be TRBD1 (6 bases). CDR3 length: 14 residues. Germline V lookup: CDR1 MNHEY, CDR2 SVGAGI. Trimming took off 2 bases at V and 4 bases at J, with 11 bases between the two ends. The CDR3 loop is CASSYKDRFTEAFF. DNA of the CDR3: TGTGCCAGCAGTTACAAGGACAGATTCACTGAAGCTTTCTTT.